The entry below describes one T cell receptor (beta chain). Method: immunoSEQ multiplex PCR; TCRdb's copy keeps in-frame clones and lacks some. The table records about 68,000 clones, over 75% of them present only once. The CDR3 has 15 amino acids. The germline V gene has CDR1 MNHEY and CDR2 SVGAGI. Trimming took 6 bases from V and 5 from J; bases not matched to a gene: 7. The record originates from a study of blood T cell repertoires in COVID-19. This receptor was identified in a man in his fifties or sixties with active COVID-19. This chain links TRBV6-5 with TRBJ1-2, with 12 bases that match TRBD1. The sample was peripheral blood. CDR3 DNA: TGTGCCAGCAGCAACCGGGACAGGGGGCAATATGGCTACACCTTC. It is translated as CASSNRDRGQYGYTF.